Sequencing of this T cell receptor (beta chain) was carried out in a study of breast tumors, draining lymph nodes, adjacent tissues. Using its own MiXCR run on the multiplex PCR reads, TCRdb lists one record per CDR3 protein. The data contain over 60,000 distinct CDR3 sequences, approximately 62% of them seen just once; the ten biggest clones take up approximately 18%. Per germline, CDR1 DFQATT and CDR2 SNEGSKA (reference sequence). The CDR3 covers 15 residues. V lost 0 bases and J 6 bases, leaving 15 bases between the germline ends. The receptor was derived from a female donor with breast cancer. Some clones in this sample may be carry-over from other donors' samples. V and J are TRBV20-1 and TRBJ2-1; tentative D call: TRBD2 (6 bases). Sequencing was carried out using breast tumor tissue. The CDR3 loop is CSARDTSRRVNEQFF. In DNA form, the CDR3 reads TGCAGTGCTAGAGATACTAGCCGGAGGGTCAATGAGCAGTTCTTC.